This entry features one T cell receptor beta chain sequence. Its specificity is not known. The authors reverse transcribed all of the isolated RNA, so sequencing captured expressed TCRB transcripts. Repertoires were generated with immunoSEQ multiplex PCR, while TCRdb's copy carries only in-frame clones and drops some. The data show 600,000 or so clones, with about 14% seen just once and nearly 0.04% held by the top ten. The data originate from a study of beta chain features in type 1 diabetes. Study summary: The patient and healthy donor groups were comparable for age, gender and cell yields. There were 107,917,701 sorted cells examined across all samples.

J gave up 4 bases and V 2 bases, and 4 bases lay outside the gene matches. In germline, CDR1 is KGHSH, CDR2 LQKENI. This CDR3 is built from 14 residues. Study results and limitations: Significant though moderate, a shortening of TCRB CDR3s appeared in all four CD4+ subsets of Type 1 diabetes patients. Sequencing of cDNA might inflate the share of cells that strongly express TCR. The naive, central memory and Treg TCRB repertoires showed an apparent similarity that was greater among patients than among healthy donors.

This sequence originates from a man aged 18 to 35 with type 1 diabetes. Sequencing input: naive CD4+ T cells from blood. V and J are TRBV18 and TRBJ1-2; 7 nucleotides line up with TRBD1. This CDR3 is CASSPDRTGYGYTF. The CDR3, as DNA: TGTGCCAGCTCACCAGATCGGACAGGCTATGGCTACACCTTC. Together with reference TRBV18 and TRBJ1-2, the CDR3 gives the full variable domain: NAGVMQNPRHLVRRRGQEARLRCSPMKGHSHVYWYRQLPEEGLKFMVYLQKENIIDESGMPKERFSAEFPKEGPSILRIQQVVRGDSAAYFCASSPDRTGYGYTFGSGTRLTVV.